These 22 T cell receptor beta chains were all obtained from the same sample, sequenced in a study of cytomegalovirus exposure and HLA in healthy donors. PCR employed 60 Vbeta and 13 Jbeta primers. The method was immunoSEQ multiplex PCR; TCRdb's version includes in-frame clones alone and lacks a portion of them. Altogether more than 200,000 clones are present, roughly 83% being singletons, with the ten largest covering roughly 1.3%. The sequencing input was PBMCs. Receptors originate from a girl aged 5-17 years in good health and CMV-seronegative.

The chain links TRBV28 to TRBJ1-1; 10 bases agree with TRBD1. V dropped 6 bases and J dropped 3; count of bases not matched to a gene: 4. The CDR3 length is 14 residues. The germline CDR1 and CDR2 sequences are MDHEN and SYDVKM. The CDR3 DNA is TGTGCCAGCAGCTGGGGACAGGGGCACACTGAAGCTTTCTTT. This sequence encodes CASSWGQGHTEAFF.

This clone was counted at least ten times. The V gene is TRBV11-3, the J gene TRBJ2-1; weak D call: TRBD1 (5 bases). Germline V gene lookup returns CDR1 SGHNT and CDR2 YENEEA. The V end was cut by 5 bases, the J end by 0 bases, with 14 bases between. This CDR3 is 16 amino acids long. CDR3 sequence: CASSLAGPSSYNEQFF. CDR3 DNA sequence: TGTGCCAGCAGCCTCGCAGGGCCCAGCTCCTACAATGAGCAGTTCTTC.

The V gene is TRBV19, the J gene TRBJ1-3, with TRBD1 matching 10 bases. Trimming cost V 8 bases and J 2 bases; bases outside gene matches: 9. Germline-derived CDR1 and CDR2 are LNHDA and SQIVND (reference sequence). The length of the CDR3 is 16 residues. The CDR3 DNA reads TGTGCCAGTGCACCGGGACAGGGGATACCTGGAAACACCATATATTTT. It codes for CASAPGQGIPGNTIYF.

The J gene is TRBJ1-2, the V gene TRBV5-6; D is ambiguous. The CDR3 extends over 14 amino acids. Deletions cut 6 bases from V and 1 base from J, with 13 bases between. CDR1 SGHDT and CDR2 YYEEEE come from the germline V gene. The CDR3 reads CASTRRRSNYGYTF. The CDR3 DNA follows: TGTGCCAGCACCAGGAGGCGAAGTAACTATGGCTACACCTTC.

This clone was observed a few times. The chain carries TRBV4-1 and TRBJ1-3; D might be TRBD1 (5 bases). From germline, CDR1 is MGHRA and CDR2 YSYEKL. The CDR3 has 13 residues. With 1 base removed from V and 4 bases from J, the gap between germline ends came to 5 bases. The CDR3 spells CASSQGTGNTIYF. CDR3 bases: TGCGCCAGCAGCCAAGGGACAGGAAACACCATATATTTT.

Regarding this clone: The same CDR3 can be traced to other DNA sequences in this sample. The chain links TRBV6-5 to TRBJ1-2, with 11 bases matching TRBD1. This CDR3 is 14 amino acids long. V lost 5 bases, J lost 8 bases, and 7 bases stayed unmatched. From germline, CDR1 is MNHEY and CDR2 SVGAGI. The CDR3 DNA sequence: TGTGCCAGCAGTCCGGGACAGGGGGGTAGCGGCTACACCTTC. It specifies CASSPGQGGSGYTF.

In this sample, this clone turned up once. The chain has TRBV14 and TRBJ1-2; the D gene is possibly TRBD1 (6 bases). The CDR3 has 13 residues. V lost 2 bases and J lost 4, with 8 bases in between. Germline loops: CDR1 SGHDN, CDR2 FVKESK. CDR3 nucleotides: TGTGCCAGCAGCCAACAGGGGATCTATGGCTACACCTTC. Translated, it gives CASSQQGIYGYTF.

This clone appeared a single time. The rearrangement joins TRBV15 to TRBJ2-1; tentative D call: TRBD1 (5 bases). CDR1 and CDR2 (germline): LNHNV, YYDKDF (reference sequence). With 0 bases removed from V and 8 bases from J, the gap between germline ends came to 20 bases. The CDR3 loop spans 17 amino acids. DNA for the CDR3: TGTGCCACCAGCAGAGATTTATTAATGGAATGGGGCCATGAGCAGTTCTTC. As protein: CATSRDLLMEWGHEQFF.

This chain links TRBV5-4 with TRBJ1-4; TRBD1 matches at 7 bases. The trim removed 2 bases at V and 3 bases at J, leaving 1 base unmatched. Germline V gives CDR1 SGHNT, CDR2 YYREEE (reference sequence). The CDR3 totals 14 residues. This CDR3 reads CASSFQGANEKLFF. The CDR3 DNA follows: TGTGCCAGCAGCTTCCAGGGGGCTAATGAAAAACTGTTTTTT. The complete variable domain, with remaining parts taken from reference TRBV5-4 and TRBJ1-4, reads ETGVTQSPTHLIKTRGQQVTLRCSSQSGHNTVSWYQQALGQGPQFIFQYYREEENGRGNFPPRFSGLQFPNYSSELNVNALELDDSALYLCASSFQGANEKLFFGSGTQLSVL.

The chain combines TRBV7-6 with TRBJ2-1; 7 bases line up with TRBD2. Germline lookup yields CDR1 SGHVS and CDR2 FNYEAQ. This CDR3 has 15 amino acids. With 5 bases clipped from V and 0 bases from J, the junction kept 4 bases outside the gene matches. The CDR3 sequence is CASSGWEGSYNEQFF. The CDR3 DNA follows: TGTGCCAGCAGCGGTTGGGAGGGCTCCTACAATGAGCAGTTCTTC. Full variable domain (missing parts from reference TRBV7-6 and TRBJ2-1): GAGVSQSPRYKVTKRGQDVALRCDPISGHVSLYWYRQALGQGPEFLTYFNYEAQQDKSGLPNDRFSAERPEGSISTLTIQRTEQRDSAMYRCASSGWEGSYNEQFFGPGTRLTVL.

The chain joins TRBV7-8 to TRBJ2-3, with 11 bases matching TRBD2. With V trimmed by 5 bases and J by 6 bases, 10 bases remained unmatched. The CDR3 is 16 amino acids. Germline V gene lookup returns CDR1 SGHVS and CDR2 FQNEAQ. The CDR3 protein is CASSQPSSGGWDTQYF. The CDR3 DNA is TGTGCCAGCAGCCAACCCTCTAGCGGGGGGTGGGATACGCAGTATTTT.

The DNA of the CDR3 is TGCGCCAGCAGCCAAGAGACCAGGGTAAAGACCCAGTACTTC. Its translation is CASSQETRVKTQYF. The J gene is TRBJ2-5, the V gene TRBV4-3, with a tentative D call TRBD1 (5 bases). CDR1 is LGHNA and CDR2 is YSLEER in the germline V gene. Between the trimmed V and J ends, which lost 0 bases and 6 bases, there was a span of 11 bases. The CDR3 spans 14 residues.

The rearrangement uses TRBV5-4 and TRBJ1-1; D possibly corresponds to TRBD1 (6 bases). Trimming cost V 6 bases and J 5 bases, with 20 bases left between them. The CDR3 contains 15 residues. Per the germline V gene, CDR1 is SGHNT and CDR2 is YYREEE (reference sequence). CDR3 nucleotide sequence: TGTGCCAGCACCAAACAGGGAATGACGAGGACTGAAGCTTTCTTT. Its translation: CASTKQGMTRTEAFF.

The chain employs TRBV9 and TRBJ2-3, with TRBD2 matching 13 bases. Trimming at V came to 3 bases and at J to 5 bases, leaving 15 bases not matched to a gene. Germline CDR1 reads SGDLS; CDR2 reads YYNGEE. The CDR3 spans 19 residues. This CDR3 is CASSAVGLAGDGSGDTQYF. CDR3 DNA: TGTGCCAGCAGCGCCGTCGGACTAGCGGGGGATGGGAGTGGAGATACGCAGTATTTT.

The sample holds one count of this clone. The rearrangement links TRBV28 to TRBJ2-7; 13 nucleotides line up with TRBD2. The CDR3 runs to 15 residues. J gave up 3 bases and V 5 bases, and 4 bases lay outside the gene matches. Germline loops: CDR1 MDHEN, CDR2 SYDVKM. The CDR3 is CASSPGTSGNYEQYF. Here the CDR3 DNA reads TGTGCCAGCAGTCCTGGGACTAGCGGGAACTACGAGCAGTACTTC. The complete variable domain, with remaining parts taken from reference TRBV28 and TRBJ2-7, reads DVKVTQSSRYLVKRTGEKVFLECVQDMDHENMFWYRQDPGLGLRLIYFSYDVKMKEKGDIPEGYSVSREKKERFSLILESASTNQTSMYLCASSPGTSGNYEQYFGPGTRLTVT.

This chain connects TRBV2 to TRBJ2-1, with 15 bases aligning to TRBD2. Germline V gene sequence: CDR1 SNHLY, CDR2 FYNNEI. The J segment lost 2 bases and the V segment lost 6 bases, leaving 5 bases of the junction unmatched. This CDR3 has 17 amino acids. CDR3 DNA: TGTGCCAGCAGCGGTGGACTAGCGGGGGGGACCTACAATGAGCAGTTCTTC. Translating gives CASSGGLAGGTYNEQFF.

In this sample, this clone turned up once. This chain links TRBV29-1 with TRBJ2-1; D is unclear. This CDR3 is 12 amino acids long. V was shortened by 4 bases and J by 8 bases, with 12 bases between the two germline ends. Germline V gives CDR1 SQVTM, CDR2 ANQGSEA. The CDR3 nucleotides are TGCAGCGTTGGTCCAACGCGCCATGAGCAGTTCTTC. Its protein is CSVGPTRHEQFF.

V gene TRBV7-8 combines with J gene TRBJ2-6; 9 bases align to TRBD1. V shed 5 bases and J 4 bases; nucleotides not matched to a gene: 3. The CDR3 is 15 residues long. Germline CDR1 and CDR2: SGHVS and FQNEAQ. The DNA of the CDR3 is TGTGCCAGCAGCCGGACAGGGGTCGGGGCCAACGTCCTGACTTTC. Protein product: CASSRTGVGANVLTF.

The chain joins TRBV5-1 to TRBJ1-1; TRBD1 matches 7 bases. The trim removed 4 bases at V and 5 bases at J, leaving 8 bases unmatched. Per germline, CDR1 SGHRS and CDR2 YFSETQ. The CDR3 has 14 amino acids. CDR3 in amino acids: CASSSLRGLTEAFF. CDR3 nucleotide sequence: TGCGCCAGCAGCAGCCTTAGGGGGCTAACTGAAGCTTTCTTT.

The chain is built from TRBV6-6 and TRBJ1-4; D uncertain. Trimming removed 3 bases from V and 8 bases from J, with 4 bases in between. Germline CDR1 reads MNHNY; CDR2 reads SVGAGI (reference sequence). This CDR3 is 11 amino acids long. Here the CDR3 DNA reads TGTGCCAGCAGTTATATGGAAAAACTGTTTTTT. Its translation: CASSYMEKLFF.

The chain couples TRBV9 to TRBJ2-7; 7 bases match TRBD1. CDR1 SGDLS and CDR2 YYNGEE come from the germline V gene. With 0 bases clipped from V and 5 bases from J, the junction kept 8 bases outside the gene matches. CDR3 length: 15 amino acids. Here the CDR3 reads CASSVEGAQFDEQYF. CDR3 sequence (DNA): TGTGCCAGCAGCGTAGAGGGGGCCCAATTTGACGAGCAGTACTTC.

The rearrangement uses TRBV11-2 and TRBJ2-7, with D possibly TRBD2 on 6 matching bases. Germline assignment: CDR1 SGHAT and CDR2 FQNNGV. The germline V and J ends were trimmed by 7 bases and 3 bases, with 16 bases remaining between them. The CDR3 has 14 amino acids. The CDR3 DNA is TGTGCCAGCACCAATCTAGCGCTGAACTACGAGCAGTACTTC. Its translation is CASTNLALNYEQYF.